These T cell receptor beta chains were read from a single sample in a study of blood T cell repertoires in COVID-19. Assay: immunoSEQ multiplex PCR; the TCRdb copy retains only in-frame clones and omits some. This table has almost 300,000 clones, roughly 89% appearing once. Sequences were obtained from peripheral blood. Receptor source: a woman aged 30 to 39 with COVID-19, enrolled during active disease. CDR3s include the opening cysteine and the closing phenylalanine or tryptophan. Each record gives: J gene, V gene, CDR3 protein.

TRBJ2-7	TRBV11-2	CASSLQGHSSYEQYF
TRBJ2-7	TRBV11-2	CASSQPRGPLYYEQYF
TRBJ1-2	TRBV2	CASDEIPGHRFF
TRBJ1-1	TRBV24-1	CATQGPTEAFF
TRBJ2-3	TRBV5-1	CASSLATEGDTQYF
TRBJ1-2	TRBV10-3	CAISAGGVGVRRYTF
TRBJ2-1	TRBV12-3/TRBV12-4	CASSLAGGRWRFF
TRBJ1-1	TRBV28	CASSLRDTEAFF
TRBJ1-6	TRBV25-1	CASSVDAGRSPLHF
TRBJ2-5	TRBV7-9	CASSPITVGTEQETQYF
TRBJ2-7	TRBV4-2	CASSQLFIGTNPSYEQYF
TRBJ1-2	TRBV11-2	CASSERRPDGYTF
TRBJ1-2	TRBV12-3/TRBV12-4	CASSPGTGEGYTF
TRBJ2-3	TRBV6-1	CASSVRIFDSRTDTQYF
TRBJ2-5	TRBV4-1	CASSQDVLAGGEETQYF
TRBJ2-7	TRBV6-5	CASSYTRDIGYEQYF
TRBJ1-1	TRBV5-4	CASSLTGGNTEAFF
TRBJ2-1	TRBV14	CASSLSRVSSYNEQFF
TRBJ2-2	TRBV28	CASSLPGSGELFF
TRBJ2-7	TRBV7-9	CASSPDTTYEQYF
TRBJ2-1	TRBV11-3	CASSLLAGAYNEQFF
TRBJ1-1	TRBV28	CASTAPGGNTEAFF
TRBJ1-1	TRBV11-2	CASSPGGLMNTEAFF
TRBJ2-3	TRBV5-4	CASSPAEGLAGGTDTQYF
TRBJ2-3	TRBV19	CASTLAGGPDTQYF
TRBJ2-7	TRBV5-1	CASSYRGAAYEQYF
TRBJ2-2	TRBV6-5	CASRAYTNTGELFF
TRBJ2-3	TRBV5-4	CASSLIGGEAADTQYF
TRBJ1-1	TRBV28	CASNTGGRWEAFF
TRBJ1-2	TRBV5-1	CASSSGTGRRYGYTF
TRBJ1-2	TRBV28	CASSFGTDHYGYTF
TRBJ2-3	TRBV5-1	CASSFTAGGPADTQYF
TRBJ1-2	TRBV30	CAWSPPGVPYGYTF
TRBJ2-3	TRBV5-1	CASSLALAGMTDTQYF
TRBJ1-1	TRBV19	CASSGSTGYYTEAFF
TRBJ2-1	TRBV6-5	CASRLTITNEQFF
TRBJ1-2	TRBV9	CASSVVFRAGKDGYTF
TRBJ1-1	TRBV5-4	CASSLATDRGAFF
TRBJ2-2	TRBV11-2	CASSFRLAGGLGELFF
TRBJ2-7	TRBV12-3/TRBV12-4	CASRPGNSYEQYF
TRBJ2-5	TRBV15	CATSRQETQYF
TRBJ1-1	TRBV11-1	CASSPYGLRGSEAFF
TRBJ1-4	TRBV10-2	CASSEPPWEANEKLFF
TRBJ2-5	TRBV24-1	CATSDLGSGRGEETQYF
TRBJ1-2	TRBV14	CASSQDPGWAYGYTF
TRBJ1-1	TRBV19	CASNNGRYTEAFF
TRBJ2-7	TRBV27	CASSFPRGKIAYEQYF
TRBJ2-7	TRBV4-2	CASSQDFAGASNEQYF
TRBJ2-3	TRBV5-1	CASSYRTSTDTQYF
TRBJ2-1	TRBV19	CASSMGGAYNEQFF